Listed here are 17 T cell receptor beta chains from one sample, sequenced in a study of blood T cell repertoires in COVID-19 (dated by TCRdb to 2019 to 2021). Library creation used the immunoSEQ multiplex PCR assay. Entries here come from immuneACCESS through TCRdb and include only in-frame sequences with V and J called. Some clones fail to appear in such tables; in the studies checked, an unresolved V gene covers under half of the shortfall, and the cause of the remainder is unknown. The sample table holds roughly 250,000 clones, of which 70% to 85% were seen once. In total, the top ten clones hold approximately 4% of the sample. Sequenced material: peripheral blood. These TCRs come from a woman between 40 and 55 years old with active or convalescent COVID-19.

This clone was detected ten times or more. This chain connects TRBV30 to TRBJ2-7, with a possible D match to TRBD1 (6 bases). CDR1 and CDR2 (germline): GTSNPN, SVGIG (reference sequence). V was clipped by 1 base and J by 6 bases, with 7 bases between them. CDR3 length: 11 amino acids. The CDR3 DNA follows: TGTGCCTGGAGTGCCAGGGGCGAGCAGTACGTC. Translating gives CAWSARGEQYV.

Details on this clone: The sample carries other DNA sequences with the same CDR3. This chain links TRBV12-3 or TRBV12-4 with TRBJ1-2; 7 bases align to TRBD1. The CDR3 extends over 13 amino acids. V lost 5 bases to trimming and J lost 8 bases; unmatched junction nucleotides: 8. The CDR3 is CASSETGAGGYTF. As DNA, the CDR3 is TGTGCCAGCAGTGAAACAGGGGCGGGGGGCTACACCTTC.

The chain uses TRBV2 and TRBJ1-5, with TRBD1 matching over 8 bases. The V and J ends lost 5 bases and 3 bases, in that order; junction bases with no gene match: 3. Looked up from germline, CDR1 is SNHLY and CDR2 is FYNNEI. The CDR3 consists of 14 residues. The CDR3 region has the DNA TGTGCCAGCAGTCGACAGGGGAACAATCAGCCCCAGCATTTT. Protein sequence: CASSRQGNNQPQHF. The variable domain in full, completed from reference TRBV2 and TRBJ1-5, reads EPEVTQTPSHQVTQMGQEVILRCVPISNHLYFYWYRQILGQKVEFLVSFYNNEISEKSEIFDDQFSVERPDGSNFTLKIRSTKLEDSAMYFCASSRQGNNQPQHFGDGTRLSIL.

In this sample, this clone turned up a few times. V and J are TRBV6-1 and TRBJ1-6, with 8 bases aligning to TRBD1. CDR1 and CDR2 from the germline V gene are MNHNS and SASEGT. V lost 2 bases, J lost 7 bases, and 7 bases stayed unmatched. This CDR3 comprises 16 residues. CDR3 sequence: CASSESGQGGNSPLHF. The CDR3, as DNA: TGTGCCAGCAGTGAATCTGGACAGGGAGGGAATTCACCCCTCCACTTT.

The chain recombines TRBV29-1 with TRBJ1-2; 8 nucleotides line up with TRBD1. V lost 0 bases and J lost 8; bases outside the gene matches: 14. This CDR3 has 16 residues. Germline values: CDR1 SQVTM, CDR2 ANQGSEA. CDR3 nucleotides: TGCAGCGTTGAAGATATCGGGACAGGTCTTTTATGGGGCTACACCTTC. It encodes CSVEDIGTGLLWGYTF.

This chain uses TRBV4-1 with TRBJ1-6; D gene ambiguous. This CDR3 is 16 amino acids long. The germline V gene encodes CDR1 MGHRA and CDR2 YSYEKL. The V end was cut by 1 base, the J end by 9 bases, with 16 bases between. CDR3 DNA: TGCGCCAGCAGCCAAGCAGCCAGCGAGGAGGGTTCACCCCTCCACTTT. This encodes CASSQAASEEGSPLHF.

V is TRBV4-2 and J is TRBJ2-3; 9 bases line up with TRBD2. CDR3 length equals 18 residues. Germline V CDR1 and CDR2: LGHNA, YNFKEQ. The ends lost 0 bases at V and 0 bases at J; junction bases unmatched: 7. CDR3 residues: CASSQEGQRGASTDTQYF. The CDR3 DNA sequence: TGTGCCAGCAGCCAAGAAGGGCAGCGGGGGGCGAGCACAGATACGCAGTATTTT.

The V gene is TRBV7-9, the J gene TRBJ1-4; TRBD1 agrees at 7 bases. V lost 4 bases to trimming and J lost 4 bases; unmatched junction nucleotides: 3. The CDR3 has 14 residues. Germline lookup yields CDR1 SEHNR and CDR2 FQNEAQ (reference sequence). DNA for the CDR3: TGTGCCAGCAGCTCCCGACAGGGTAATGAAAAACTGTTTTTT. This codes for CASSSRQGNEKLFF.

The chain carries TRBV24-1 and TRBJ2-1; a possible D gene is TRBD2 (5 bases). Trimming cost V 1 base and J 5 bases, with 14 bases left between them. From germline, CDR1 is KGHDR and CDR2 SFDVKD. This CDR3 region has 16 residues. CDR3 amino acids: CATSDFSGVSHNEQFF. As DNA, the CDR3 is TGTGCCACCAGTGATTTCTCCGGGGTAAGTCACAATGAGCAGTTCTTC.

This sequence joins TRBV10-3 and TRBJ1-6, with unresolved D. The CDR3 is made up of 12 amino acids. Germline V lookup: CDR1 ENHRY, CDR2 SYGVKD. V lost 2 bases and J lost 8, with 4 bases in between. CDR3 amino acids: CAISELDSPLHF. In DNA form, the CDR3 reads TGTGCCATCAGTGAGCTCGATTCACCCCTCCACTTT.

This chain links TRBV6-5 with TRBJ1-1, with D hard to call. Trimming left V 5 bases short and J 5 bases short, with 12 bases between. In germline, CDR1 is MNHEY, CDR2 SVGAGI. The CDR3 is 13 amino acids. CDR3 coding DNA: TGTGCCAGCAGTCTCGGCAGGAGGACTGAAGCTTTCTTT. Translation gives CASSLGRRTEAFF.

This chain connects TRBV7-2 to TRBJ1-2; perhaps TRBD1 as D (6 bases). The germline V gene encodes CDR1 SGHTA and CDR2 FQGNSA. V gave up 3 bases and J gave up 4 bases, with 15 bases separating them. The CDR3 totals 15 residues. The CDR3 DNA reads as TGTGCCAGCAGCTTGACCGGCCGAGGGGGCTATGGCTACACCTTC. The encoded protein is CASSLTGRGGYGYTF.

J is TRBJ2-3 and V is TRBV5-1; 7 bases match TRBD1. Germline V CDR1 and CDR2: SGHRS, YFSETQ. V gave up 3 bases and J gave up 6 bases; unmatched junction bases: 7. This CDR3 contains 14 residues. CDR3 bases: TGCGCCAGCAGCTCACAGGGGTTCGGGGATACGCAGTATTTT. Amino acid sequence: CASSSQGFGDTQYF. Looking up the rest from reference TRBV5-1 and TRBJ2-3 gives the full variable domain: KAGVTQTPRYLIKTRGQQVTLSCSPISGHRSVSWYQQTPGQGLQFLFEYFSETQRNKGNFPGRFSGRQFSNSRSEMNVSTLELGDSALYLCASSSQGFGDTQYFGPGTRLTVL.

V and J are TRBV7-9 and TRBJ1-2; D is ambiguous. CDR3 length: 14 residues. Germline CDR1 is SEHNR and CDR2 is FQNEAQ (reference sequence). Trimming took off 4 bases at V and 8 bases at J, with 17 bases between the two ends. This chain's CDR3 is CASSSEANWSGYTF. The CDR3 DNA sequence: TGTGCCAGCAGCTCTGAGGCGAATTGGAGCGGCTACACCTTC.

The chain links TRBV30 to TRBJ2-3; the D gene is possibly TRBD1 (5 bases). CDR3 size: 11 residues. Trimming shortened V by 6 bases and J by 3 bases, and 7 bases separated the two germline ends. Germline V gene lookup returns CDR1 GTSNPN and CDR2 SVGIG (reference sequence). CDR3 sequence: CACKGTDTQYF. The DNA for the CDR3 is TGTGCCTGTAAGGGGACAGATACGCAGTATTTT.

This rearrangement joins TRBV2 to TRBJ2-2, with unresolved D. The CDR3 has 17 residues. The germline CDR1 and CDR2 sequences are SNHLY and FYNNEI. Trimming pared 4 bases from V and 1 base from J, leaving 16 bases between. The CDR3 sequence: CASSGFLRQQNTGELFF. The CDR3 nucleotides read TGTGCCAGCAGTGGGTTCCTGCGGCAGCAGAACACCGGGGAGCTGTTTTTT.

This chain links TRBV2 with TRBJ1-2, with TRBD1 matching over 7 bases. This CDR3 is built from 18 residues. Per germline, CDR1 SNHLY and CDR2 FYNNEI. J was trimmed by 4 bases and V by 1 base; bases with no gene match: 15. This CDR3 reads CASSEEDVGDREAYGYTF. CDR3 DNA: TGTGCCAGCAGTGAAGAGGACGTGGGAGACAGGGAGGCCTATGGCTACACCTTC.